The 3 T cell receptor beta chains given below trace back to one sample, sequenced in a study of spatial heterogeneity in lung cancer. Time point here: blood at routine non-recurrence follow-up after resection. TCRdb fed the 5' RACE reads into MiXCR, producing one record per CDR3 protein. The sample has about 110,000 distinct CDR3 sequences, 9.5% to 14% seen once. Sequences were derived from PBMCs, sampled at follow-up. The receptor set was obtained from a female donor with early-stage non-small cell lung cancer.

This clonotype occurred many times. The chain employs TRBV5-1 and TRBJ1-1; D unresolved. CDR1 SGHRS and CDR2 YFSETQ come from the germline V gene. V shed 0 bases and J shed 0 bases, with 9 bases lying between them. This CDR3 is built from 15 residues. CDR3 sequence: CASSLAGGLNTEAFF. In nucleotides, the CDR3 is TGCGCCAGCAGCTTGGCGGGAGGGTTGAACACTGAAGCTTTCTTT.

With respect to this clonotype: One junction end does not reproduce the germline sequence, and a read error may be involved. This chain joins TRBV11-2 and TRBJ2-1, with TRBD2 identical over 9 bases. The germline V gene has CDR1 SGHAT and CDR2 FQNNGV. The CDR3 loop spans 16 amino acids. Here the CDR3 reads CTSRPFSGRGGNEQFF. CDR3 sequence (DNA): TGTACCAGCAGACCTTTTAGCGGGAGAGGTGGCAATGAGCAGTTCTTC.

Here the CDR3 DNA reads TGCAGCGTTGGGGACAGGGGCTATGGCTACACCTTC. Translating it yields CSVGDRGYGYTF. This chain links TRBV29-1 with TRBJ1-2; 10 nucleotides match TRBD1. V was pared by 4 bases and J by 4 bases, with 0 bases of the junction left unmatched. Germline loops: CDR1 SQVTM, CDR2 ANQGSEA. This CDR3 has 12 residues.